The 30 T cell receptor beta chains presented below share a single source sample, sequenced in a study of cytomegalovirus exposure and HLA in healthy donors (dated by TCRdb to 2017 to 2019). The library was built by means of the immunoSEQ multiplex PCR assay. The multiplex PCR relied on a mix of 60 forward primers for TCR Vbeta segments and 13 reverse primers for TCR Jbeta segments. Here the immuneACCESS table is served through TCRdb, limited to in-frame sequences with V and J called. Missing clones are a known gap in these copies; in checked studies unresolved V genes cover under half, and the rest lacks a known reason. For this sample the table gives around 70,000 clones, of which about 75% were detected only once. The biggest ten clones account for 4.9% of the sample. Sequencing used PBMCs. The receptor source for this set is a man aged 60 to 69 in good health and CMV-seropositive.

This clone occurred a few times. The chain is built from TRBV10-3 and TRBJ2-3; 7 bases are a match to TRBD1. Germline V gives CDR1 ENHRY, CDR2 SYGVKD. This CDR3 spans 15 amino acids. After removal of 4 bases from V and 2 bases from J, the junction contained 6 bases not matched to a gene. CDR3 coding DNA: TGTGCCATCAGTGTCTCCGGGACAGTCACAGATACGCAGTATTTT. Encoded protein: CAISVSGTVTDTQYF.

The chain has TRBV14 and TRBJ2-7; 10 nucleotides align to TRBD2. The germline V gene has CDR1 SGHDN and CDR2 FVKESK. V shed 0 bases, J shed 4 bases, and the junction held 15 bases outside the gene matches. The CDR3 has 19 amino acids. The CDR3 region is CASSQDEIRGLATQYEQYF. For the CDR3, the DNA is TGTGCCAGCAGCCAAGATGAGATCAGGGGACTAGCGACGCAATACGAGCAGTACTTC.

This clone was picked up a small number of times. This chain connects TRBV7-3 to TRBJ2-1; 7 positions agree with TRBD2. CDR3 size: 15 residues. The junction had 5 bases not matched to a gene; V was cut back by 2 bases and J by 4 bases. Germline CDR1 SGHTA, CDR2 FQGTGA. In nucleotides, the CDR3 is TGTGCCAGCAGCTTAGCGGGAGCTCTGTACAATGAGCAGTTCTTC. Translation: CASSLAGALYNEQFF.

This clone was observed once. The chain couples TRBV4-1 to TRBJ2-3; tentatively, D is TRBD2 (7 bases). CDR1 is MGHRA, CDR2 YSYEKL, per germline. The V end was cut by 4 bases, the J end by 6 bases, with 14 bases between. CDR3 length: 14 residues. The CDR3 nucleotides are TGCGCCAGCAGCCGGGCGGGGGCCCGCGATACGCAGTATTTT. It translates to CASSRAGARDTQYF.

The rearrangement uses TRBV7-6 and TRBJ1-3; D is perhaps TRBD1 (5 bases). The CDR3 consists of 16 residues. CDR1 and CDR2 from the germline V gene are SGHVS and FNYEAQ. The V end was cut by 3 bases, the J end by 0 bases, with 12 bases between. CDR3 region: CASSLGGANSGNTIYF. Here the CDR3 DNA reads TGTGCCAGCAGCTTGGGTGGGGCCAACTCTGGAAACACCATATATTTT.

The rearrangement uses TRBV28 and TRBJ1-6; 10 bases align to TRBD1. CDR3 length: 14 amino acids. Germline lookup yields CDR1 MDHEN and CDR2 SYDVKM. J lost 9 bases, V lost 3 bases, and 2 bases had no gene match. In nucleotides, the CDR3 is TGTGCCAGCAGTTTTGGGACAGGGGCTTCACCCCTCCACTTT. It translates to CASSFGTGASPLHF.

This clone was picked up one time. The V gene is TRBV9, the J gene TRBJ2-1; a possible D gene is TRBD1 (5 bases). In germline, CDR1 is SGDLS, CDR2 YYNGEE. The CDR3 has 14 amino acids. The V gene lost 1 base and the J gene lost 2 bases, with 7 bases spanning the gap. CDR3 region: CASSVQGTYNEQFF. The CDR3 DNA sequence: TGTGCCAGCAGCGTACAGGGTACCTACAATGAGCAGTTCTTC. Based on the CDR3 plus reference TRBV9 and TRBJ2-1, the full variable domain is DSGVTQTPKHLITATGQRVTLRCSPRSGDLSVYWYQQSLDQGLQFLIQYYNGEERAKGNILERFSAQQFPDLHSELNLSSLELGDSALYFCASSVQGTYNEQFFGPGTRLTVL.

This clone was seen only a few times. The genes are TRBV5-1 and TRBJ1-1; D possibly corresponds to TRBD1 (6 bases). The V gene's germline CDR1 is SGHRS and CDR2 YFSETQ. The V end was cut by 3 bases, the J end by 7 bases, with 19 bases between. This CDR3 contains 15 residues. CDR3 protein: CASSSGYAGVNEAFF. The CDR3 DNA reads as TGCGCCAGCAGCTCCGGATACGCAGGGGTTAATGAAGCTTTCTTT.

The gene calls are TRBV4-3 and TRBJ2-5, with TRBD2 matching over 7 bases. The CDR3 sequence is 18 residues long. Germline V lookup: CDR1 LGHNA, CDR2 YSLEER. J gave up 5 bases and V 0 bases, and 15 bases lay outside the gene matches. The chain's CDR3 is CASSQESIRGDLVETQYF. For the CDR3, the DNA is TGCGCCAGCAGCCAAGAGTCAATACGGGGGGATCTTGTGGAGACCCAGTACTTC.

On this clone: Sequence at one end of the junction differs from germline and may be a read error. The chain joins TRBV7-9 to TRBJ2-7; possible D gene TRBD2, 6 bases. The CDR3 loop spans 12 amino acids. Germline lookup yields CDR1 SEHNR and CDR2 FQNEAQ (reference sequence). The CDR3 here is CASSLEGPGAHF. In nucleotides, the CDR3 is TGTGCCAGCAGTTTGGAGGGCCCGGGCGCCCACTTC. Combining the CDR3 with reference TRBV7-9 and TRBJ2-7 gives the whole variable domain DTGVSQNPRHKITKRGQNVTFRCDPISEHNRLYWYRQTLGQGPEFLTYFQNEAQLEKSRLLSDRFSAERPKGSFSTLEIQRTEQGDSAMYLCASSLEGPGAHFGPGTRLTVT.

The rearrangement joins TRBV18 to TRBJ1-2; maybe TRBD1 (6 bases). The CDR3 consists of 14 residues. Looked up from germline, CDR1 is KGHSH and CDR2 is LQKENI. Trimming pared 4 bases from V and 1 base from J, leaving 10 bases between. For the CDR3, the DNA is TGTGCCAGCTCACTCGACAGGCTTAACTATGGCTACACCTTC. Translated, it gives CASSLDRLNYGYTF.

This chain uses TRBV6-6 with TRBJ2-5; 9 nucleotides align to TRBD2. J gave up 4 bases and V 4 bases, and 7 bases lay outside the gene matches. CDR1 is MNHNY, CDR2 SVGAGI, per germline (reference sequence). CDR3 size: 15 residues. CDR3 residues: CASSSSGVGAETQYF. DNA of the CDR3: TGTGCCAGCAGTTCTAGCGGGGTTGGGGCAGAGACCCAGTACTTC.

This clone was detected only once. CDR3 nucleotide sequence: TGCGCCAGCAGCTTGGCAAAACAGGGTAGGATCACTGAAGCTTTCTTT. Its translation: CASSLAKQGRITEAFF. The V and J genes are TRBV5-1 and TRBJ1-1, with D possibly TRBD1 on 6 matching bases. The CDR3 runs 16 residues. Germline V gives CDR1 SGHRS, CDR2 YFSETQ. V was trimmed by 0 bases and J by 4 bases, leaving 16 bases between them.

The chain links TRBV5-6 to TRBJ2-5; D unresolved. Trimming pared 4 bases from V and 7 bases from J, leaving 11 bases between. CDR1 and CDR2 from the germline V gene are SGHDT and YYEEEE. The CDR3 length is 12 residues. CDR3 region: CASSPESGTQYF. The CDR3 nucleotides are TGTGCCAGCAGCCCGGAATCGGGGACCCAGTACTTC.

The chain has TRBV6-1 and TRBJ1-1; D gene unclear. Deletions cut 6 bases from V and 3 bases from J, with 14 bases between. The germline gives CDR1 MNHNS, CDR2 SASEGT. There are 14 residues in the CDR3. This CDR3 is CASRGGGSHTEAFF. DNA of the CDR3: TGTGCCAGCAGGGGAGGAGGGTCCCACACTGAAGCTTTCTTT.

The V call is TRBV11-2, the J call TRBJ2-3, with a tentative D call TRBD2 (5 bases). V was trimmed by 6 bases and J by 6 bases, leaving 10 bases between them. The CDR3 sequence is 12 residues long. The germline V gene encodes CDR1 SGHAT and CDR2 FQNNGV. The CDR3 DNA sequence: TGTGCCAGCAGTCAACTAGGTGATACGCAGTATTTT. Protein: CASSQLGDTQYF.

The genes are TRBV7-2 and TRBJ1-6, with D maybe TRBD1 (6 bases). The V end lost 3 bases, the J end lost 8 bases, and 17 bases lay between the germline ends. The germline gives CDR1 SGHTA, CDR2 FQGNSA. This CDR3 spans 16 amino acids. DNA of the CDR3: TGTGCCAGCAGCTTCCGGGGGGGCACCCGGGATTCACCCCTCCACTTT. This gives the protein CASSFRGGTRDSPLHF. Full variable domain (missing parts from reference TRBV7-2 and TRBJ1-6): GAGVSQSPSNKVTEKGKDVELRCDPISGHTALYWYRQSLGQGLEFLIYFQGNSAPDKSGLPSDRFSAERTGGSVSTLTIQRTQQEDSAVYLCASSFRGGTRDSPLHFGNGTRLTVT.

The chain carries TRBV29-1 and TRBJ1-4, with D unresolved. The CDR3 has 14 residues. CDR1 is SQVTM and CDR2 is ANQGSEA in the germline V gene. Trimming cost V 3 bases and J 5 bases, with 13 bases left between them. The CDR3 loop is CSVDSGMINEKLFF. CDR3 sequence (DNA): TGCAGCGTTGATTCGGGGATGATAAATGAAAAACTGTTTTTT. Full variable domain (missing parts from reference TRBV29-1 and TRBJ1-4): SAVISQKPSRDICQRGTSLTIQCQVDSQVTMMFWYRQQPGQSLTLIATANQGSEATYESGFVIDKFPISRPNLTFSTLTVSNMSPEDSSIYLCSVDSGMINEKLFFGSGTQLSVL.

The chain combines TRBV6-1 with TRBJ2-1; D is possibly TRBD2 (6 bases). Germline V gene sequence: CDR1 MNHNS, CDR2 SASEGT. CDR3 length equals 15 residues. V gave up 7 bases and J gave up 2 bases, with 15 bases separating them. The CDR3 here is CASILRGGTYNEQFF. CDR3 DNA: TGTGCCAGCATCCTACGGGGCGGGACCTACAATGAGCAGTTCTTC.

This chain links TRBV28 with TRBJ2-7; the D is unclear. CDR1 and CDR2 from the germline V gene are MDHEN and SYDVKM. V was clipped by 5 bases and J by 5 bases, with 16 bases between them. CDR3 length: 14 amino acids. CDR3 nucleotides: TGTGCCAGCAGTCCCTCCCGCAGTTTTGACGAGCAGTACTTC. This sequence encodes CASSPSRSFDEQYF.

The chain recombines TRBV29-1 with TRBJ2-5; 10 bases fit TRBD1. This CDR3 has 13 amino acids. Looked up from germline, CDR1 is SQVTM and CDR2 is ANQGSEA. Germline trimming cut 6 bases from V and 5 bases from J; bases unmatched to any gene: 6. CDR3 region: CSVRQGAGETQYF. In nucleotides, the CDR3 is TGCAGCGTCCGACAGGGGGCAGGGGAGACCCAGTACTTC.

The chain is built from TRBV9 and TRBJ2-1; 9 bases align to TRBD2. The germline CDR1 and CDR2 sequences are SGDLS and YYNGEE. Trimming took 3 bases from V and 4 from J; bases not matched to a gene: 5. The CDR3 contains 15 residues. The CDR3 loop reads CASSADSGSYNEQFF. The CDR3 DNA reads TGTGCCAGCAGCGCGGATAGCGGGAGTTACAATGAGCAGTTCTTC.

V gene TRBV7-8 combines with J gene TRBJ2-1; TRBD2 is a possible D gene (5 bases). This CDR3 has 14 residues. Trimming cost V 4 bases and J 6 bases, with 13 bases left between them. From germline, CDR1 is SGHVS and CDR2 FQNEAQ. Here the CDR3 reads CASSSQLGANEQFF. Here the CDR3 DNA reads TGTGCCAGCAGCTCACAGTTGGGAGCCAATGAGCAGTTCTTC.

The rearrangement uses TRBV7-9 and TRBJ1-2; D not resolved. Deletions cut 4 bases from V and 8 bases from J, with 8 bases between. Germline CDR1 SEHNR, CDR2 FQNEAQ (reference sequence). The CDR3 extends over 11 amino acids. In DNA form, the CDR3 reads TGTGCCAGCAGCTCTCCGGGGGGCTACACCTTC. Its protein product is CASSSPGGYTF.

V and J are TRBV19 and TRBJ1-2; weak D call: TRBD1 (5 bases). Trimming cost V 7 bases and J 4 bases, with 19 bases left between them. The CDR3 runs 15 residues. Germline CDR1 reads LNHDA; CDR2 reads SQIVND (reference sequence). The CDR3 nucleotides are TGTGCCAGTACCCCGACAGCCATAGTGTCCTATGGCTACACCTTC. Encoded protein: CASTPTAIVSYGYTF.

Note on this clone: The identical CDR3 is also encoded by other nucleotide sequences in the sample. CDR3 nucleotide sequence: TGTGCCAGTAGGACAGGGACCGGGGAGCTGTTTTTT. Its translation: CASRTGTGELFF. V gene TRBV19 combines with J gene TRBJ2-2; 7 nucleotides line up with TRBD1. Germline V gene lookup returns CDR1 LNHDA and CDR2 SQIVND (reference sequence). The CDR3 spans 12 residues. Germline trimming cut 6 bases from V and 5 bases from J; bases unmatched to any gene: 0. The full variable domain, its missing parts supplied by reference TRBV19 and TRBJ2-2, is DGGITQSPKYLFRKEGQNVTLSCEQNLNHDAMYWYRQDPGQGLRLIYYSQIVNDFQKGDIAEGYSVSREKKESFPLTVTSAQKNPTAFYLCASRTGTGELFFGEGSRLTVL.

The rearrangement uses TRBV30 and TRBJ1-1; maybe TRBD1 (6 bases). Germline V lookup: CDR1 GTSNPN, CDR2 SVGIG (reference sequence). This CDR3 is 12 amino acids long. V gave up 8 bases and J gave up 4 bases, with 14 bases separating them. In DNA form, the CDR3 reads TGTGCCCTTGCAAGGGGGATCACTGAAGCTTTCTTT. Amino acids: CALARGITEAFF.

This clone was seen only a few times. The gene calls are TRBV6-4 and TRBJ1-4, with 7 bases lining up with TRBD1. From germline, CDR1 is MRHNA and CDR2 SNTAGT. The trim removed 5 bases at V and 5 bases at J, leaving 8 bases unmatched. The CDR3 runs 15 residues. DNA of the CDR3: TGTGCCAGCAGTCCTAGACAGGGCCCCAATGAAAAACTGTTTTTT. This codes for CASSPRQGPNEKLFF.

This chain links TRBV5-8 with TRBJ2-7; 9 bases match TRBD2. V gave up 4 bases and J gave up 3 bases; unmatched junction bases: 5. The CDR3 contains 14 residues. Germline CDR1 SGHTS, CDR2 YDEGEE. CDR3 coding DNA: TGTGCCAGCAGCGTGGGACTAGCCAACTACGAGCAGTACTTC. Its protein product is CASSVGLANYEQYF.

The V call is TRBV6-6, the J call TRBJ1-1, with 8 bases identical to TRBD1. The CDR3 is 15 amino acids. Germline lookup yields CDR1 MNHNY and CDR2 SVGAGI (reference sequence). V lost 7 bases, J lost 4 bases, and 11 bases stayed unmatched. The CDR3 bases are TGTGCCAGCACTCCGAACCCAGGGGGCGGCACTGAAGCTTTCTTT. Amino acid sequence: CASTPNPGGGTEAFF.